The clone carrying this T cell receptor (beta chain) showed up just a few times. Its antigen remains unidentified. This specimen belongs to a study of siplizumab effects on memory and regulatory T cells. The study's findings and limits: Under siplizumab, alloreactive sequences traced to unstimulated CD4+ memory cells were significantly reduced.

Looked up from germline, CDR1 is MNHNS and CDR2 is SASEGT. CDR3 length: 13 residues. With 5 bases removed from V and 4 bases from J, the gap between germline ends came to 11 bases. Some clones are missing from TCRdb's copy, which holds only in-frame ones; the method was immunoSEQ multiplex PCR. The sample has 100,000 or so clones; 93% are singletons. Sequencing was carried out using non-Treg CD4+ T cells sorted from blood. The chain carries TRBV6-1 and TRBJ1-1; tentative D call: TRBD1 (6 bases). The TCR sequence derives from a human donor in good health. DNA for the CDR3: TGTGCCAGCAGTCACAAACAGGGCACTGAAGCTTTCTTT. It encodes CASSHKQGTEAFF.